The 28 T cell receptor beta chains in this list originate from one sample, sequenced in a study of shared clonotypes between healthy human individuals. The data were produced by immunoSEQ multiplex PCR, yet TCRdb's version contains in-frame clones alone and is incomplete. This table holds about 2,100,000 clones, 85% to 95% found once. Cells designated naive CD8 were CD45RO-negative and were positively selected for CCR7, with terminally differentiated effector memory CD45RA+ cells excluded. Sequenced material: naive CD8+ T cells from PBMCs. These receptors originate from a man aged 18 to 30 in good health. Some clones in this sample may be carry-over from other donors' samples.

This chain links TRBV27 with TRBJ1-3; 7 positions match TRBD1. Per germline, CDR1 MNHEY and CDR2 SMNVEV (reference sequence). The V and J ends lost 5 bases and 2 bases, in that order; junction bases with no gene match: 9. The CDR3 totals 16 residues. CDR3 nucleotides: TGTGCCAGCAGTCCTCAGGGGGGTATGGCTGGAAACACCATATATTTT. It is translated as CASSPQGGMAGNTIYF.

The chain recombines TRBV19 with TRBJ2-7; D not certain. The CDR3 is 14 residues long. Looked up from germline, CDR1 is LNHDA and CDR2 is SQIVND (reference sequence). Trimming shortened V by 1 base and J by 1 base, and 8 bases separated the two germline ends. The DNA for the CDR3 is TGTGCCAGTAGTATAGTTGACAATTCCTACGAGCAGTACTTC. This sequence encodes CASSIVDNSYEQYF.

The chain has TRBV27 and TRBJ2-5; tentatively, D is TRBD2 (5 bases). The germline V gene encodes CDR1 MNHEY and CDR2 SMNVEV (reference sequence). The CDR3 is 15 residues long. V dropped 2 bases and J dropped 5 bases, with 15 bases sitting between them. Written as DNA, the CDR3 is TGTGCCAGCAGTTTAGGGTTCAGGTCGGGGGAGACCCAGTACTTC. Translated: CASSLGFRSGETQYF.

This clone was seen just once. The chain recombines TRBV28 with TRBJ1-5; tentatively, D is TRBD1 (5 bases). V shed 1 base and J shed 1 base, with 11 bases lying between them. The CDR3 is 16 amino acids. CDR1 MDHEN and CDR2 SYDVKM come from the germline V gene. CDR3 amino acids: CASSLYGTTSNQPQHF. Written as DNA, the CDR3 is TGTGCCAGCAGTTTATATGGGACGACGAGCAATCAGCCCCAGCATTTT.

The chain links TRBV5-1 to TRBJ1-1, with D unclear. Trimming removed 0 bases from V and 8 bases from J, with 11 bases in between. This CDR3 is built from 13 residues. Germline CDR1 is SGHRS and CDR2 is YFSETQ. DNA for the CDR3: TGCGCCAGCAGCTTGGTGGGAACGTCAGAAGCTTTCTTT. It is translated as CASSLVGTSEAFF.

This sequence joins TRBV2 and TRBJ1-2, with D possibly being TRBD1 (5 bases). Germline V CDR1 and CDR2: SNHLY, FYNNEI. The CDR3 loop spans 15 amino acids. The V end lost 0 bases, the J end lost 4 bases, and 12 bases lay between the germline ends. Here the CDR3 reads CASSEAGGGVYGYTF. As DNA, the CDR3 is TGTGCCAGCAGTGAAGCGGGGGGTGGCGTCTATGGCTACACCTTC.

CDR3 sequence: CASSLRTGLIYYGYTF. The CDR3, as DNA: TGTGCCAGCAGCTTGAGGACAGGTTTGATCTATTATGGCTACACCTTC. This sequence joins TRBV5-8 and TRBJ1-2, with TRBD1 matching over 7 bases. The germline CDR1 and CDR2 sequences are SGHTS and YDEGEE. The CDR3 is made up of 16 amino acids. V was clipped by 1 base and J by 5 bases; unmatched bases: 11.

The CDR3 DNA sequence: TGTGCCAGCAGCGTACCACCGGGACAGGATAACACCGGGGAGCTGTTTTTT. Its translation: CASSVPPGQDNTGELFF. V is TRBV7-9 and J is TRBJ2-2; 8 nucleotides align to TRBD1. This CDR3 comprises 17 residues. The V gene's germline CDR1 is SEHNR and CDR2 FQNEAQ (reference sequence). Trimming removed 5 bases from V and 2 bases from J; junction bases left unmatched: 10. The full variable domain, rest sourced from reference TRBV7-9 and TRBJ2-2, is DTGVSQNPRHKITKRGQNVTFRCDPISEHNRLYWYRQTLGQGPEFLTYFQNEAQLEKSRLLSDRFSAERPKGSFSTLEIQRTEQGDSAMYLCASSVPPGQDNTGELFFGEGSRLTVL.

This sequence joins TRBV7-9 and TRBJ2-6, with 7 nucleotides matching TRBD1. The junction had 7 bases not matched to a gene; V was cut back by 3 bases and J by 2 bases. The CDR3 loop spans 17 amino acids. Germline-derived CDR1 and CDR2 are SEHNR and FQNEAQ (reference sequence). For the CDR3, the DNA is TGTGCCAGCAGCTTCTTACTGACAGGGCCTGGGGCCAACGTCCTGACTTTC. It encodes CASSFLLTGPGANVLTF.

With regard to this clone: Different DNA sequences within this sample yield the same CDR3. This chain connects TRBV5-6 to TRBJ2-7; D unresolved. Trimming left V 2 bases short and J 0 bases short, with 9 bases between. The CDR3 totals 14 residues. Germline CDR1 SGHDT, CDR2 YYEEEE. This chain's CDR3 is CASSLGRSSYEQYF. The CDR3 DNA follows: TGTGCCAGCAGCTTAGGACGGAGCTCCTACGAGCAGTACTTC.

The chain carries TRBV19 and TRBJ1-2; perhaps TRBD1 as D (5 bases). Germline CDR1 LNHDA, CDR2 SQIVND (reference sequence). Deletions cut 7 bases from V and 5 bases from J, with 14 bases between. This CDR3 spans 13 amino acids. CDR3 sequence (DNA): TGTGCCAGTACCAGTGGGGGGTGGTATGGCTACACCTTC. Translation gives CASTSGGWYGYTF.

In regard to this clone: This sample includes further DNA sequences coding for the same CDR3. The chain joins TRBV5-1 to TRBJ2-7; no definite D call. V was pared by 4 bases and J by 2 bases, with 10 bases between. In germline, CDR1 is SGHRS, CDR2 YFSETQ. This CDR3 has 13 residues. The CDR3 reads CASSPDGTYEQYF. The DNA of the CDR3 is TGCGCCAGCAGCCCGGACGGAACCTACGAGCAGTACTTC.

The gene calls are TRBV19 and TRBJ2-5; the match to TRBD2 covers 10 bases. J lost 2 bases, V lost 6 bases, and 6 bases had no gene match. This CDR3 is 15 amino acids long. From germline, CDR1 is LNHDA and CDR2 SQIVND (reference sequence). Written as DNA, the CDR3 is TGTGCCAGTAGGCCACTAGCGGGGTTGCAAGAGACCCAGTACTTC. Its protein product is CASRPLAGLQETQYF.

This rearrangement joins TRBV27 to TRBJ2-1, with TRBD2 matching over 11 bases. CDR1 is MNHEY, CDR2 SMNVEV, per germline (reference sequence). The CDR3 runs 18 residues. Trimming cost V 3 bases and J 1 base; bases outside gene matches: 8. As DNA, the CDR3 is TGTGCCAGCAGTTTGTCGACTAGCGGGATAGGGTCCTACAATGAGCAGTTCTTC. Translated, it gives CASSLSTSGIGSYNEQFF.

J is TRBJ1-1 and V is TRBV6-6; D gene unclear. From germline, CDR1 is MNHNY and CDR2 SVGAGI (reference sequence). The CDR3 loop spans 14 amino acids. V gave up 0 bases and J gave up 6 bases, with 11 bases separating them. The CDR3 reads CASSYSVGGAEAFF. The CDR3 DNA is TGTGCCAGCAGTTACTCGGTGGGTGGGGCTGAAGCTTTCTTT.

This chain links TRBV28 with TRBJ2-4; D might be TRBD1 (5 bases). CDR3 length: 15 residues. The germline V and J ends were trimmed by 2 bases and 8 bases, with 16 bases remaining between them. CDR1 is MDHEN, CDR2 SYDVKM, per germline. This chain's CDR3 is CASSLGAGSRDIQYF. DNA for the CDR3: TGTGCCAGCAGTTTAGGTGCAGGGTCCCGCGACATTCAGTACTTC.

This clone was recorded once. The chain carries TRBV19 and TRBJ2-3; the D call may be TRBD1 or TRBD2 (7 bases each). CDR3 length: 16 amino acids. V was trimmed by 3 bases and J by 2 bases, leaving 15 bases between them. Germline CDR1 is LNHDA and CDR2 is SQIVND (reference sequence). CDR3 sequence: CASSIYRGGPTDTQYF. The CDR3 DNA reads as TGTGCCAGTAGTATCTACAGGGGAGGGCCCACAGATACGCAGTATTTT.

This rearrangement joins TRBV28 to TRBJ2-7, with 9 bases matching TRBD1. Germline CDR1 is MDHEN and CDR2 is SYDVKM. The CDR3 totals 12 residues. Trimming removed 10 bases from V and 5 bases from J; junction bases left unmatched: 6. This CDR3 is CATVTGGNEQYF. Written as DNA, the CDR3 is TGTGCCACGGTGACAGGGGGTAACGAGCAGTACTTC. Full variable domain (missing parts from reference TRBV28 and TRBJ2-7): DVKVTQSSRYLVKRTGEKVFLECVQDMDHENMFWYRQDPGLGLRLIYFSYDVKMKEKGDIPEGYSVSREKKERFSLILESASTNQTSMYLCATVTGGNEQYFGPGTRLTVT.

This clone turned up a few times. Other nucleotide sequences from this sample produce the same CDR3. The V and J genes are TRBV27 and TRBJ2-1, with D hard to call. The germline gives CDR1 MNHEY, CDR2 SMNVEV (reference sequence). Trimming removed 3 bases from V and 6 bases from J, with 3 bases in between. The CDR3 covers 11 residues. CDR3: CASSFSNEQFF. Written as DNA, the CDR3 is TGTGCCAGCAGTTTTAGCAATGAGCAGTTCTTC.

The chain carries TRBV7-9 and TRBJ2-7; D gene unclear. Trimming stripped 2 bases from V and 6 bases from J, with 8 bases between. From germline, CDR1 is SEHNR and CDR2 FQNEAQ (reference sequence). The CDR3 is made up of 12 amino acids. The CDR3 DNA reads as TGTGCCAGCAGCTTAATGTCGAGCGAGCAGTACTTC. Translating it yields CASSLMSSEQYF.

This chain joins TRBV29-1 and TRBJ1-2; 7 bases are a match to TRBD1. The CDR3 spans 13 residues. Germline CDR1 reads SQVTM; CDR2 reads ANQGSEA. The trim removed 1 base at V and 6 bases at J, leaving 5 bases unmatched. The DNA for the CDR3 is TGCAGCGTTGAAGGGCAGGGGGAACATGGCTACACCTTC. Translating gives CSVEGQGEHGYTF. Filled out from reference TRBV29-1 and TRBJ1-2, the complete variable domain reads SAVISQKPSRDICQRGTSLTIQCQVDSQVTMMFWYRQQPGQSLTLIATANQGSEATYESGFVIDKFPISRPNLTFSTLTVSNMSPEDSSIYLCSVEGQGEHGYTFGSGTRLTVV.

The chain joins TRBV5-4 to TRBJ2-3, with D perhaps TRBD2 (6 bases). The ends were cut back, 6 bases at V and 0 bases at J, with 17 bases in the middle. CDR3 length equals 16 residues. In germline, CDR1 is SGHNT, CDR2 YYREEE (reference sequence). CDR3 region: CASKLPLGGSTDTQYF. CDR3 coding DNA: TGTGCCAGCAAGCTTCCCTTGGGGGGTAGCACAGATACGCAGTATTTT.

The sample holds a few counts of this clone. In nucleotides, the CDR3 is TGCGCCAGCAGCCAAGGGGAGAGACAGTTCCACACTGAAGCTTTCTTT. This sequence encodes CASSQGERQFHTEAFF. The chain is built from TRBV4-3 and TRBJ1-1; D is possibly TRBD1 (5 bases). Trimming removed 1 base from V and 3 bases from J, with 15 bases in between. The length of the CDR3 is 16 residues. The germline gives CDR1 LGHNA, CDR2 YSLEER.

V is TRBV27 and J is TRBJ2-7; D is undetermined. Looked up from germline, CDR1 is MNHEY and CDR2 is SMNVEV (reference sequence). V was trimmed by 6 bases and J by 1 base, leaving 10 bases between them. The CDR3 has 13 residues. DNA for the CDR3: TGTGCCAGCAGACAACTGGATTCCTACGAGCAGTACTTC. Translated, it gives CASRQLDSYEQYF.

The chain is built from TRBV9 and TRBJ1-1; no definite D call. CDR3 length equals 16 residues. Germline V gives CDR1 SGDLS, CDR2 YYNGEE. Trimming removed 0 bases at V and 3 bases at J, with 15 bases between. The CDR3: CASSVVGGAGYTEAFF. In DNA, the CDR3 is TGTGCCAGCAGCGTAGTTGGAGGTGCCGGGTACACTGAAGCTTTCTTT.

As for this clone: This CDR3 is also generated by other DNA sequences in the sample. The chain joins TRBV11-2 to TRBJ2-1; D remains ambiguous. The CDR3 runs 11 residues. V dropped 1 base and J dropped 10 bases, with 5 bases sitting between them. Looked up from germline, CDR1 is SGHAT and CDR2 is FQNNGV. The CDR3 region has the DNA TGTGCCAGCAGCTTAGGTACCGAGCAGTTCTTC. Amino acid sequence: CASSLGTEQFF.

The rearrangement uses TRBV2 and TRBJ2-1; 7 bases fit TRBD2. Germline V lookup: CDR1 SNHLY, CDR2 FYNNEI. CDR3 length equals 19 residues. After removal of 3 bases from V and 4 bases from J, the junction contained 18 bases not matched to a gene. As DNA, the CDR3 is TGTGCCAGCAGTGATCACGGGGGGATCGCGGGATGGACTTACAATGAGCAGTTCTTC. This codes for CASSDHGGIAGWTYNEQFF.

The chain uses TRBV27 and TRBJ1-2, with D hard to call. Trimming cost V 6 bases and J 1 base, with 18 bases left between them. Per germline, CDR1 MNHEY and CDR2 SMNVEV (reference sequence). This CDR3 spans 16 amino acids. The CDR3 DNA reads TGTGCCAGCAGCCCAGACCGGGTCCAAGTTAACTATGGCTACACCTTC. Translation gives CASSPDRVQVNYGYTF.